The sample holds a few counts of the clone carrying this T cell receptor beta chain. Antigen specificity is unknown. These data are taken from a study of CD8+ T cells in alopecia areata. Study-level background: Each day, treated patients took oral tofacitinib twice, at 5 to 10 mg per dose.

Sampling of alopecia areata patients yielded lesional scalp punch biopsies as well as peripheral blood. Study-level results: The study found TCR sharing across patients less clear than in mice, possibly for HLA reasons.

The germline V gene encodes CDR1 LGHNA and CDR2 YNFKEQ. The CDR3 runs to 16 residues. Trimming removed 1 base from V and 5 bases from J, with 17 bases in between. Following RNA extraction, reverse transcription yielded cDNA that acted as the sequencing template. TCRdb keeps only in-frame clones here, not all; method: immunoSEQ multiplex PCR. This table holds about 140,000 clones, about half found once. This receptor was identified in a human donor with alopecia areata. The V and J genes are TRBV4-2 and TRBJ2-5; D ambiguous. The starting material was CD4+ T cells sorted from blood, obtained at week 0. CDR3 in amino acids: CASSQGAREELETQYF. The CDR3, as DNA: TGTGCCAGCAGCCAAGGAGCTCGTGAGGAGTTGGAGACCCAGTACTTC.